This entry lists 15 T cell receptor beta chains sequenced from one sample in a study of regulatory T cells in long-lasting Graves disease. Time point here: newly diagnosed GD, antithyroid drugs for less than 3 months. PBMCs provided the RNA from which the TCR library was made. The authors built TCR beta libraries using iRepertoire HTBI primers and Arm-PCR of CDR3 regions. Each CDR3 protein is one row after TCRdb ran MiXCR on the multiplex PCR reads. The sample holds around 500,000 distinct CDR3 sequences, more than 10% seen once. This same sample was also taken into another study, of T cells in Graves' hyperthyroidism and ophthalmopathy.

Material: peripheral blood mononuclear cells (PBMCs), obtained at new diagnosis, from a patient treated with antithyroid drugs. These receptors originate from a woman in her twenties or thirties with Graves disease.

At least ten counts were recorded for this clonotype. The chain combines TRBV2 with TRBJ1-1; maybe TRBD1 (6 bases). CDR1 and CDR2 (germline): SNHLY, FYNNEI. With 6 bases removed from V and 1 base from J, the gap between germline ends came to 21 bases. The CDR3 loop spans 17 amino acids. The CDR3 sequence: CASRARTVAGRNTEAFF. DNA of the CDR3: TGTGCCAGCAGAGCACGGACAGTCGCAGGCAGGAACACTGAAGCTTTCTTT.

This clonotype was recorded at least ten times. This chain links TRBV5-4 with TRBJ2-5, with TRBD2 as a possible D gene (6 bases). This CDR3 comprises 14 residues. The V end lost 0 bases, the J end lost 5 bases, and 11 bases lay between the germline ends. The V gene's germline CDR1 is SGHNT and CDR2 YYREEE (reference sequence). DNA for the CDR3: TGTGCCAGCAGCTTGGCGCGCGGGACGGAGACCCAGTACTTC. It translates to CASSLARGTETQYF.

This clonotype was counted ten times or more. V gene TRBV7-2 combines with J gene TRBJ1-2; a weak D match, TRBD1 (5 bases). V gave up 0 bases and J gave up 2 bases, with 10 bases separating them. The CDR3 has 15 amino acids. The germline CDR1 and CDR2 sequences are SGHTA and FQGNSA. CDR3 sequence (DNA): TGTGCCAGCAGCTTAGCCCAGGGAGAAAACTATGGCTACACCTTC. Protein sequence: CASSLAQGENYGYTF.

This clonotype was picked up many times. The chain combines TRBV6-5 with TRBJ2-7; D perhaps matches TRBD2 (6 bases). This CDR3 has 17 amino acids. The germline V gene encodes CDR1 MNHEY and CDR2 SVGAGI. V was clipped by 2 bases and J by 0 bases, with 17 bases between them. CDR3 sequence reads: CASSYGNKGLPSYEQYF. The CDR3 DNA reads as TGTGCCAGCAGTTACGGTAATAAGGGACTGCCCTCCTACGAGCAGTACTTC.

This clonotype was seen many times. The chain uses TRBV20-1 and TRBJ2-7, with D hard to call. CDR3 length: 12 amino acids. The germline V gene has CDR1 DFQATT and CDR2 SNEGSKA (reference sequence). V lost 1 base to trimming and J lost 3 bases, with 7 bases between them. CDR3 sequence (DNA): TGCAGTGCTAGAGGACCGGGCTACGAGCAGTACTTC. Translated, it gives CSARGPGYEQYF.

This clonotype appeared many times. The J gene is TRBJ2-7, the V gene TRBV11-1; the D gene is possibly TRBD2 (7 bases). V was pared by 5 bases and J by 2 bases, with 16 bases between. Germline V gene data show CDR1 as SGHAT and CDR2 as FQDESV (reference sequence). The CDR3 is made up of 15 amino acids. The CDR3 loop is CASSSDFGGPYEQYF. In DNA form, the CDR3 reads TGTGCCAGCAGCAGCGACTTCGGGGGGCCCTACGAGCAGTACTTC.

The rearrangement links TRBV20-1 to TRBJ2-1; D perhaps matches TRBD2 (6 bases). V was clipped by 7 bases and J by 5 bases, with 12 bases between them. CDR3 length equals 12 residues. Germline CDR1 and CDR2: DFQATT and SNEGSKA (reference sequence). The CDR3 spells CSELARNNEQFF. The CDR3 nucleotides are TGCAGTGAGCTAGCGAGAAACAATGAGCAGTTCTTC.

At least ten counts were recorded for this clonotype. The rearrangement uses TRBV2 and TRBJ1-3; TRBD1 matches 9 bases. Germline CDR1 reads SNHLY; CDR2 reads FYNNEI. V shed 2 bases and J 2 bases; nucleotides not matched to a gene: 1. The CDR3 extends over 15 amino acids. CDR3 DNA: TGTGCCAGCAGTGAAAGGACAGGGGCTGGAAACACCATATATTTT. It yields the protein CASSERTGAGNTIYF.

This clonotype was recorded many times. V usage is TRBV12-3 or TRBV12-4 and J usage is TRBJ2-3, with TRBD2 matching 10 bases. This CDR3 contains 18 residues. V lost 4 bases, J lost 7 bases, and 17 bases stayed unmatched. CDR3 bases: TGTGCCAGCAGTTCCTACGAGTCCCTAGCGGGAGATACTAATACGCAGTATTTT. Translated, it gives CASSSYESLAGDTNTQYF.

This clonotype was detected ten times or more. The chain employs TRBV12-3 or TRBV12-4 and TRBJ1-2; D not resolved. CDR3 length: 13 residues. V shed 3 bases and J shed 8 bases, with 13 bases lying between them. The CDR3 loop is CASSFLGEGGYTF. The CDR3 DNA reads TGTGCCAGCAGTTTTCTGGGAGAGGGCGGCTACACCTTC.

The table lists this clonotype with many counts. The chain uses TRBV6-1 and TRBJ2-5; 10 bases agree with TRBD2. Germline CDR1 and CDR2: MNHNS and SASEGT. Losses at the gene ends were 6 bases for V and 5 bases for J; bases not matched to a gene: 6. This CDR3 contains 14 residues. DNA of the CDR3: TGTGCCAGCAGACTAGCGGGATCTGGGGAGACCCAGTACTTC. Its protein product is CASRLAGSGETQYF.

This clonotype was picked up a small number of times. The gene calls are TRBV28 and TRBJ1-2; 9 bases map to TRBD1. The V gene's germline CDR1 is MDHEN and CDR2 SYDVKM. J lost 9 bases, V lost 3 bases, and 2 bases had no gene match. The CDR3 length is 12 residues. The chain's CDR3 is CASSFGQGRYTF. In DNA form, the CDR3 reads TGTGCCAGCAGTTTTGGACAGGGGCGCTACACCTTC.

In its sample, this clonotype was seen many times. The chain uses TRBV9 and TRBJ2-1; no reliable D call. CDR1 and CDR2 (germline): SGDLS, YYNGEE. The CDR3 sequence is 13 residues long. Trimming pared 0 bases from V and 7 bases from J, leaving 8 bases between. CDR3 amino acids: CASSVAMGNEQFF. The CDR3 DNA is TGTGCCAGCAGCGTAGCTATGGGTAATGAGCAGTTCTTC.

Ten or more counts support this clonotype. The chain is built from TRBV19 and TRBJ1-1; D is unclear. CDR1 and CDR2 (germline): LNHDA, SQIVND (reference sequence). Between the trimmed V and J ends, which lost 6 bases and 0 bases, there was a span of 8 bases. CDR3 length: 13 residues. CDR3 in amino acids: CASRAGLNTEAFF. In DNA form, the CDR3 reads TGTGCCAGTAGGGCGGGCTTGAACACTGAAGCTTTCTTT.

This clonotype has a handful of counts. A single base separates this from a much larger clone, so it may be a read error. This CDR3 is missing its conserved last phenylalanine or tryptophan, likely due to a read error. This chain connects TRBV27 to TRBJ2-3, with 8 bases identical to TRBD1. Germline values: CDR1 MNHEY, CDR2 SMNVEV (reference sequence). Unmatched junction bases numbered 8, after V lost 6 bases and J lost 0 bases. The CDR3 runs to 16 residues. CDR3 bases: TGTGCCAGCAGACCTTCCAGGGGGCGAAGCACAGATACGCAGTATCTT. This translates into CASRPSRGRSTDTQYL.